The next 29 T cell receptor beta chains were all read from a single sample in a study of HIV-infected patients and healthy controls. cDNA was made from around 0.45 ug RNA using alpha and beta constant primers. Each of the alpha and beta chains got its own library through chain-specific third strand synthesis with indices. TCRdb re-derived calls from the 5' RACE reads in MiXCR, one entry per CDR3 protein. This sample has about 8,100 distinct CDR3 sequences, with approximately 6.1% found just once. All unsorted peripheral T cells were captured because whole blood was used without fractionation. The material sequenced was blood, taken before antiretroviral therapy. Receptor source: an adult with HIV infection.

The chain combines TRBV20-1 with TRBJ2-1; D is undetermined. CDR3 length: 13 residues. Germline CDR1 DFQATT, CDR2 SNEGSKA (reference sequence). The V and J ends lost 6 bases and 6 bases respectively, with 15 bases between them. This chain's CDR3 is CSAFHGRSNEQFF. CDR3 in DNA: TGCAGTGCCTTCCATGGACGGAGCAATGAGCAGTTCTTC.

This clonotype was observed at least ten times. The chain recombines TRBV7-8 with TRBJ2-3, with 12 positions matching TRBD2. The J segment lost 4 bases and the V segment lost 0 bases, leaving 8 bases of the junction unmatched. Germline lookup yields CDR1 SGHVS and CDR2 FQNEAQ. This CDR3 contains 18 residues. The CDR3 nucleotides are TGTGCCAGCAGCTTAGCCTTCTCCCTAGCGGGGGGGGCAGATACGCAGTATTTT. Translating gives CASSLAFSLAGGADTQYF.

Note on this clonotype: The junction does not match germline at one end; this may be a read error. The V and J genes are TRBV7-9 and TRBJ1-1; the D gene is possibly TRBD1 (5 bases). The CDR3 loop spans 13 amino acids. CDR1 and CDR2 from the germline V gene are SEHNR and FQNEAQ (reference sequence). The CDR3 is CASGLTENTEAFF. The CDR3 DNA is TGTGCCAGCGGCTTGACAGAGAACACTGAAGCTTTCTTT. The whole variable domain, filled in from reference TRBV7-9 and TRBJ1-1, reads DTGVSQNPRHKITKRGQNVTFRCDPISEHNRLYWYRQTLGQGPEFLTYFQNEAQLEKSRLLSDRFSAERPKGSFSTLEIQRTEQGDSAMYLCASGLTENTEAFFGQGTRLTVV.

This clonotype came up many times. The gene calls are TRBV27 and TRBJ2-6; TRBD1 agrees at 7 bases. There are 17 residues in the CDR3. The V gene's germline CDR1 is MNHEY and CDR2 SMNVEV (reference sequence). Trimming removed 6 bases from V and 3 bases from J; junction bases left unmatched: 11. CDR3 sequence: CASSGQDQRFGANVLTF. CDR3 coding DNA: TGTGCCAGCAGCGGACAGGACCAGAGGTTTGGGGCCAACGTCCTGACTTTC.

This clonotype was counted many times. This chain links TRBV5-1 with TRBJ2-1; 9 bases line up with TRBD2. The CDR3 is made up of 14 amino acids. Trimming at V came to 5 bases and at J to 4 bases, leaving 4 bases not matched to a gene. In germline, CDR1 is SGHRS, CDR2 YFSETQ. The CDR3 spells CASRRGGPYNEQFF. The CDR3 region has the DNA TGCGCCAGCAGGCGGGGGGGACCGTACAATGAGCAGTTCTTC.

This clonotype was detected many times. V and J are TRBV7-8 and TRBJ1-2, with TRBD1 identical over 7 bases. This CDR3 has 18 amino acids. The ends lost 2 bases at V and 3 bases at J; junction bases unmatched: 15. Germline loops: CDR1 SGHVS, CDR2 FQNEAQ. The CDR3 DNA sequence: TGTGCCAGCAGCTTATCCCCCTCCCTCAGGGACAGCTACTATGGCTACACCTTC. Protein sequence: CASSLSPSLRDSYYGYTF.

This clonotype is labeled as medium-sized. The chain employs TRBV11-2 and TRBJ2-7, with D maybe TRBD1 (6 bases). CDR1 and CDR2 (germline): SGHAT, FQNNGV. The germline V and J ends were trimmed by 6 bases and 3 bases, with 15 bases remaining between them. The length of the CDR3 is 14 residues. The CDR3 region has the DNA TGTGCCAGCAGGATGACAGGCCCCTACTACGAGCAGTACTTC. This encodes CASRMTGPYYEQYF.

The V and J genes are TRBV9 and TRBJ1-1; 9 bases map to TRBD1. The junction had 7 bases not matched to a gene; V was cut back by 4 bases and J by 6 bases. Per the germline V gene, CDR1 is SGDLS and CDR2 is YYNGEE. The CDR3 has 14 amino acids. The CDR3 bases are TGTGCCAGCAGCCCCCGGGACAGGGTATCTGAAGCTTTCTTT. As protein: CASSPRDRVSEAFF.

This clonotype was observed many times. The V call is TRBV15, the J call TRBJ2-3; no reliable D call. Trimming cost V 1 base and J 5 bases, with 4 bases left between them. Germline V gene data show CDR1 as LNHNV and CDR2 as YYDKDF (reference sequence). The CDR3 sequence is 12 residues long. In DNA form, the CDR3 reads TGTGCCACCAGCAGAGGAGGAGATACGCAGTATTTT. Protein: CATSRGGDTQYF.

This clonotype occurred many times. This chain joins TRBV6-5 and TRBJ1-6, with D possibly matching TRBD1 (6 bases). V dropped 6 bases and J dropped 9 bases, with 12 bases sitting between them. CDR3 length: 13 residues. Germline V CDR1 and CDR2: MNHEY, SVGAGI. The CDR3 reads CASSTGGPSPLHF. In nucleotides, the CDR3 is TGTGCCAGCAGCACGGGGGGGCCTTCACCCCTCCACTTT.

At least ten counts were recorded for this clonotype. This chain connects TRBV19 to TRBJ2-7; no firm D call. Trimming stripped 3 bases from V and 7 bases from J, with 16 bases between. The CDR3 spans 14 residues. Germline CDR1 LNHDA, CDR2 SQIVND (reference sequence). The CDR3 reads CASSMVGFQGEQYF. The CDR3 DNA follows: TGTGCCAGTAGTATGGTCGGGTTTCAAGGTGAGCAGTACTTC.

The sample holds many counts of this clonotype. V gene TRBV11-1 combines with J gene TRBJ2-1; 8 nucleotides match TRBD1. CDR1 is SGHAT, CDR2 FQDESV, per germline (reference sequence). V was clipped by 5 bases and J by 6 bases; unmatched bases: 15. CDR3 length: 17 amino acids. CDR3 sequence: CASSRGGRTGSSNEQFF. The CDR3 DNA reads TGTGCCAGCAGCCGCGGTGGTCGGACAGGGTCCAGCAATGAGCAGTTCTTC.

By sample share, this clonotype is medium-sized. V usage is TRBV7-2 and J usage is TRBJ2-3, with 8 bases matching TRBD1. The J segment lost 1 base and the V segment lost 3 bases, leaving 0 bases of the junction unmatched. This CDR3 is 14 amino acids long. CDR1 is SGHTA, CDR2 FQGNSA, per germline. DNA of the CDR3: TGTGCCAGCAGCTTCAGGGGGCGCACAGATACGCAGTATTTT. Amino acids: CASSFRGRTDTQYF.

At least ten counts were recorded for this clonotype. The V call is TRBV25-1, the J call TRBJ2-5; D assignment may be TRBD1 or TRBD2 (6 bases each). CDR3 length equals 17 residues. The V end lost 3 bases, the J end lost 2 bases, and 19 bases lay between the germline ends. The germline gives CDR1 MGHDK, CDR2 SYGVNS. CDR3 sequence: CASSEVPGAPRQETQYF. The CDR3 region has the DNA TGTGCCAGCAGTGAGGTCCCGGGGGCGCCTAGACAAGAGACCCAGTACTTC.

The rearrangement joins TRBV6-6 to TRBJ2-1, with D unresolved. Germline values: CDR1 MNHNY, CDR2 SVGAGI (reference sequence). This CDR3 comprises 12 residues. Trimming removed 8 bases at V and 3 bases at J, with 8 bases between. CDR3 protein: CASDTNYNEQFF. CDR3 sequence (DNA): TGTGCCAGCGACACTAACTACAATGAGCAGTTCTTC.

This rearrangement joins TRBV7-6 to TRBJ2-3; D perhaps matches TRBD1 (6 bases). Germline V gene lookup returns CDR1 SGHVS and CDR2 FNYEAQ. There are 16 residues in the CDR3. V dropped 3 bases and J dropped 6 bases, with 19 bases sitting between them. CDR3 nucleotide sequence: TGTGCCAGCAGCTTCGGGGTAGGGGGAGACTTGGATACGCAGTATTTT. This translates into CASSFGVGGDLDTQYF.

This clonotype was observed many times. A read error may be the cause here, since a much bigger clone is one base away. The chain joins TRBV30 to TRBJ2-6; a weak D match, TRBD2 (5 bases). The germline gives CDR1 GTSNPN, CDR2 SVGIG (reference sequence). The CDR3 is 14 residues long. V gave up 2 bases and J gave up 3 bases, with 8 bases separating them. The CDR3 spells CAWSKGDGANVLTF. The CDR3, as DNA: TGTGCCTGGAGTAAGGGAGATGGGGCCAACGTCCTGACTTTC.

This clonotype has a handful of counts. This chain joins TRBV4-2 and TRBJ2-3; 8 nucleotides align to TRBD2. The CDR3 runs 14 residues. The germline V gene encodes CDR1 LGHNA and CDR2 YNFKEQ. V lost 7 bases, J lost 1 base, and 4 bases stayed unmatched. Here the CDR3 DNA reads TGTGCCAGCACTACTAGCGGCCGCACAGATACGCAGTATTTT. Amino acids: CASTTSGRTDTQYF.

This clonotype occurred many times. J is TRBJ1-4 and V is TRBV9; a weak D match, TRBD1 (6 bases). The CDR3 is 14 amino acids. Germline V gives CDR1 SGDLS, CDR2 YYNGEE. The V and J ends lost 4 bases and 8 bases respectively, with 15 bases between them. The CDR3 protein is CASSRTGKEEKLFF. CDR3 bases: TGTGCCAGCAGCCGAACAGGGAAGGAAGAAAAACTGTTTTTT.

This clonotype was counted at least ten times. This chain uses TRBV4-2 with TRBJ2-4, with TRBD1 as a possible D gene (5 bases). CDR1 LGHNA and CDR2 YNFKEQ come from the germline V gene. V was trimmed by 1 base and J by 5 bases, leaving 9 bases between them. The length of the CDR3 is 14 residues. The chain's CDR3 is CASSQGTGENIQYF. The DNA for the CDR3 is TGTGCCAGCAGCCAAGGAACAGGAGAAAACATTCAGTACTTC.

This clonotype was observed many times. CDR3 nucleotides: TGTGCCAGCAGCAGTACCGGGACAGGTAGCAATCAGCCCCAGCATTTT. Protein sequence: CASSSTGTGSNQPQHF. The chain links TRBV5-6 to TRBJ1-5, with 8 nucleotides matching TRBD1. Germline V CDR1 and CDR2: SGHDT, YYEEEE. Trimming removed 4 bases from V and 0 bases from J; junction bases left unmatched: 6. The CDR3 length is 16 residues.

This clonotype qualifies as medium-sized. The rearrangement links TRBV3-1 to TRBJ2-4; D is uncertain. The CDR3 consists of 17 residues. Germline V gene data show CDR1 as LGHDT and CDR2 as YNNKEL (reference sequence). Trimming pared 5 bases from V and 0 bases from J, leaving 17 bases between. CDR3 DNA: TGTGCCAGCAGCTCCTCCACCCAAGGCACAGCCAAAAACATTCAGTACTTC. Amino acid sequence: CASSSSTQGTAKNIQYF. Combining the CDR3 with reference TRBV3-1 and TRBJ2-4 gives the whole variable domain DTAVSQTPKYLVTQMGNDKSIKCEQNLGHDTMYWYKQDSKKFLKIMFSYNNKELIINETVPNRFSPKSPDKAHLNLHINSLELGDSAVYFCASSSSTQGTAKNIQYFGAGTRLSVL.

This clonotype showed up many times. The chain carries TRBV6-5 and TRBJ2-1; TRBD1 might be the D (7 bases). The CDR3 has 16 residues. V lost 10 bases and J lost 7, with 26 bases in between. Germline assignment: CDR1 MNHEY and CDR2 SVGAGI. The CDR3 spells CATGGYTGKRGNEQFF. In DNA form, the CDR3 reads TGTGCCACAGGGGGGTACACAGGGAAACGGGGGAATGAGCAGTTCTTC.

Judged by abundance, this clonotype is medium-sized. The V call is TRBV15, the J call TRBJ2-1; 11 bases line up with TRBD1. Germline CDR1 LNHNV, CDR2 YYDKDF (reference sequence). The length of the CDR3 is 16 residues. V gave up 1 base and J gave up 7 bases; unmatched junction bases: 6. CDR3 amino acids: CATSRGTGGALNEQFF. The CDR3 DNA sequence: TGTGCCACCAGCAGAGGGACAGGGGGCGCCTTGAATGAGCAGTTCTTC.

By share, this clonotype counts as medium-sized (0.01 to 0.1%). The CDR3 DNA sequence: TGTGCCAGCAGCCCCGGGACTGGCGAGCAGTACGTC. The encoded protein is CASSPGTGEQYV. The chain carries TRBV13 and TRBJ2-7; tentatively, D is TRBD2 (6 bases). V shed 5 bases and J shed 6 bases, with 11 bases lying between them. Germline-derived CDR1 and CDR2 are PRHDT and FYEKMQ (reference sequence). The CDR3 runs to 12 residues.

In its sample, this clonotype was seen many times. This chain connects TRBV12-3 or TRBV12-4 to TRBJ1-2; TRBD1 matches at 7 bases. The CDR3 runs 13 residues. V lost 8 bases to trimming and J lost 5 bases; unmatched junction nucleotides: 8. The CDR3 loop is CASGEGAWYGYTF. The CDR3 DNA sequence: TGTGCCAGCGGTGAGGGGGCCTGGTATGGCTACACCTTC.

The chain couples TRBV4-2 to TRBJ1-1, with D unclear. The CDR3 consists of 14 residues. V was shortened by 1 base and J by 4 bases, with 10 bases between the two germline ends. Germline V gene data show CDR1 as LGHNA and CDR2 as YNFKEQ. CDR3 region: CASSQVGPGTEAFF. The DNA of the CDR3 is TGTGCCAGCAGCCAAGTAGGGCCGGGCACTGAAGCTTTCTTT.

V is TRBV20-1 and J is TRBJ2-7, with 7 bases aligning to TRBD2. Germline trimming cut 5 bases from V and 4 bases from J; bases unmatched to any gene: 14. Germline V CDR1 and CDR2: DFQATT, SNEGSKA (reference sequence). This CDR3 is built from 15 residues. The CDR3 DNA sequence: TGCAGTGCTCCGATTTGGGGGGGTCTCAAATACGAGCAGTACTTC. Its protein is CSAPIWGGLKYEQYF.

This clonotype was counted at least ten times. V usage is TRBV20-1 and J usage is TRBJ2-6; D call uncertain. Trimming took 6 bases from V and 0 from J, leaving 3 bases between them. In germline, CDR1 is DFQATT, CDR2 SNEGSKA (reference sequence). There are 12 residues in the CDR3. The CDR3 bases are TGCAGTGCCCTCTCTGGGGCCAACGTCCTGACTTTC. This sequence encodes CSALSGANVLTF.